Below are 5 T cell receptor beta chains sequenced from a single sample in a study of cytomegalovirus exposure and HLA in healthy donors. The primer mix had 60 Vbeta and 13 Jbeta primers. Produced via immunoSEQ multiplex PCR; TCRdb's table is partial and in-frame only. The sample comprises some 190,000 clones, around 90% of which are singletons, and more than 1.5% rests with the top ten. Specimen: PBMCs. The origin of the receptors is a woman between 18 and 29 years old in good health and CMV-seronegative.

The chain carries TRBV5-4 and TRBJ2-7; 10 bases align to TRBD1. Germline loops: CDR1 SGHNT, CDR2 YYREEE (reference sequence). The CDR3 consists of 14 residues. Losses at the gene ends were 2 bases for V and 2 bases for J; bases not matched to a gene: 1. The CDR3 loop is CASSFGTGAYEQYF. CDR3 in DNA: TGTGCCAGCAGCTTTGGGACAGGGGCCTACGAGCAGTACTTC. Full variable domain (outside the CDR3, taken from reference TRBV5-4 and TRBJ2-7): ETGVTQSPTHLIKTRGQQVTLRCSSQSGHNTVSWYQQALGQGPQFIFQYYREEENGRGNFPPRFSGLQFPNYSSELNVNALELDDSALYLCASSFGTGAYEQYFGPGTRLTVT.

This clone was detected only a few times. The J gene is TRBJ1-3, the V gene TRBV5-1; 8 bases line up with TRBD1. Germline CDR1 reads SGHRS; CDR2 reads YFSETQ. J lost 9 bases, V lost 4 bases, and 9 bases had no gene match. This CDR3 has 14 amino acids. Here the CDR3 DNA reads TGCGCCAGCAGCCCGGGACAGGACCGGGGCACCATATATTTT. It encodes CASSPGQDRGTIYF.

The chain combines TRBV9 with TRBJ2-1; 14 positions agree with TRBD2. The CDR3 sequence is 19 residues long. CDR1 is SGDLS, CDR2 YYNGEE, per germline. V shed 3 bases and J 4 bases; nucleotides not matched to a gene: 12. The CDR3 reads CASSARTSGGRGGYNEQFF. The DNA for the CDR3 is TGTGCCAGCAGCGCTCGGACTAGCGGGGGGAGGGGGGGGTACAATGAGCAGTTCTTC.

The V and J genes are TRBV15 and TRBJ1-3, with TRBD1 matching over 12 bases. V was clipped by 3 bases and J by 3 bases; unmatched bases: 6. Germline CDR1 is LNHNV and CDR2 is YYDKDF (reference sequence). This CDR3 has 17 residues. This chain's CDR3 is CATSSQGQGARGNTIYF. CDR3 nucleotides: TGTGCCACCAGCAGCCAGGGACAGGGGGCGCGTGGAAACACCATATATTTT.

The chain carries TRBV2 and TRBJ1-1; tentative D call: TRBD1 (5 bases). This CDR3 is 14 amino acids long. The ends were cut back, 5 bases at V and 1 base at J, with 11 bases in the middle. Germline CDR1 and CDR2: SNHLY and FYNNEI. The CDR3 nucleotides read TGTGCCAGCAGTCCCGACAGTTGGAACACTGAAGCTTTCTTT. This sequence encodes CASSPDSWNTEAFF.